This T cell receptor (beta chain) was sequenced during a study of blood T cell repertoires in COVID-19 (dated by TCRdb to 2020 to 2022). Describing the broader study: Samples covering the acute and convalescent phases of COVID-19 were provided by collaborators in the United States, Italy and Spain. HLA class I and class II types, where available, came from metadata supplied by the sample provider rather than from assay-based typing. A freely available public database, intended as a resource for researchers studying the immune response to SARS-CoV-2, is where the repertoires were released. Subjects who had been exposed to COVID-19, were actively infected with it, or had recovered from it provided the deeply sampled blood TCRbeta repertoires that made up the dataset. The sample metadata nearly always contained a de-identified subject ID, COVID-19 status, age in years and sex. The samples were drawn from the first 160 participants of the ongoing ImmuneRACE study and from some 1,300 subjects provided by 6 global collaborators. The material from the prospective study consisted of cDNA or gDNA derived from T cells, B-cell-depleted T cells, or PBMCs.

TCRbeta CDR3 regions were amplified from genomic DNA by means of the immunoSEQ Assay, a bias-controlled multiplex PCR. As for the original processing: Within the assay, amplification of reference gene primers was used to estimate how many nucleated cells each sample contained. To quantify the absolute abundance of each unique TCRbeta CDR3 rearrangement, sequence reads were collapsed and filtered. For each sample, productive Simpson clonality was calculated by taking the square root of Simpson's diversity index across productive rearrangements. Entries here come from immuneACCESS through TCRdb and include only in-frame sequences with V and J called. Some clones fail to appear in such tables; in the studies checked, an unresolved V gene covers under half of the shortfall, and the cause of the remainder is unknown. That table furnishes V, J and clone size, whereas the DNA furnished D and trimming. For this sample there are around 88,000 clones; over 70% appear just once. The ten largest account for about 10% of the sample.

Whole blood was collected in K2EDTA tubes by collaborating institutions according to the institutions' own protocols. For TCRbeta analysis, collaborators shipped samples in one of three forms: frozen whole blood, isolated PBMCs, or DNA extracted from either of those sample types. V ends up 2 bases short and J 8 bases short, with an unmatched junction base count of 10. Taken from cysteine to phenylalanine, the CDR3 has 18 residues. Here the CDR3 DNA is all that survives: 54 bases in frame from base 1. Via the germline V gene (reference sequence), CDR1 is MNHEY and CDR2 SMNVEV. The study at large found these results: The amount of clinical and demographic metadata varied by source and participant and was provided uncurated.

About this clone: The antigen it binds to is not known. Per-base quality was not reported, and no clone a single base away is much larger than it.

The specimen sequenced was peripheral blood. This receptor was taken from a woman over 75 with acute or convalescent COVID-19. The chain is made from TRBV27 and TRBJ1-6, with 12 central nucleotides matching TRBD1. The encoded CDR3 is CASSLKTTGQGADSPLHF. The nucleotides read TGTGCCAGCAGTTTAAAAACCACGGGACAGGGGGCCGATTCACCCCTCCACTTT.